This record concerns one T cell receptor (beta chain) sequence. The germline CDR1 and CDR2 sequences are SGHTA and FQGNSA. This CDR3 is built from 16 residues. V shed 0 bases, J shed 6 bases, and the junction held 8 bases outside the gene matches. The data belong to a study of blood T cell repertoires in COVID-19. The protocol was immunoSEQ multiplex PCR, while the TCRdb copy is restricted to in-frame clones and leaves out a portion. The sample lists about 410,000 clones; 89% were seen once. Input material: peripheral blood. The sequence was obtained from a woman aged 40 to 50 with COVID-19, enrolled during active disease. This chain connects TRBV7-2 to TRBJ2-5; the match to TRBD2 covers 9 bases. The DNA of the CDR3 is TGTGCCAGCAGCTTAGCAGTCAGTGCGGGGGGGAAGACCCAGTACTTC. It is translated as CASSLAVSAGGKTQYF.